The rows below give T cell receptor beta chains drawn from one sample of a study of blood T cell repertoires in COVID-19. Sequencing was performed with immunoSEQ multiplex PCR; in TCRdb, only in-frame clones are kept and a portion is missing. The sample has about 150,000 clones, roughly nine tenths seen once. Sequenced input: peripheral blood. The receptors shown here come from a man in his late teens or twenties with COVID-19, enrolled during active disease. The CDR3 runs from the conserved cysteine through the conserved F or W. The D gene is left open where the match is weak. The size entry is marked missing in some rows and otherwise reads once, few, many or a size class.

J gene | D gene | V gene | clone size | CDR3 protein | CDR3 DNA
TRBJ2-1 | TRBD2 | TRBV19 | NA | CASSPGLADNEQFF | TGTGCCAGTAGTCCGGGACTAGCGGACAATGAGCAGTTCTTC
TRBJ2-5 | NA | TRBV19 | NA | CASSIGAPVGETQYF | TGTGCCAGTAGTATAGGGGCCCCAGTCGGCGAGACCCAGTACTTC
TRBJ1-4 | NA | TRBV6-2/TRBV6-3 | NA | CASSYSRQAYEKLLF | TGTGCCAGCAGTTACTCGAGGCAAGCATATGAAAAACTGCTTTTT
TRBJ1-4 | NA | TRBV27 | NA | CASSLGRLWGEKLFF | TGTGCCAGCAGCTTAGGGAGGTTATGGGGGGAAAAACTGTTTTTT
TRBJ2-2 | TRBD2 | TRBV5-1 | NA | CASSSGTSGRGGDTGELFF | TGCGCCAGCAGCTCCGGGACTAGCGGGAGGGGTGGGGACACCGGGGAGCTGTTTTTT
TRBJ1-1 | NA | TRBV19 | NA | CASSMRVMNTEAFF | TGTGCCAGTAGTATGCGTGTCATGAACACTGAAGCTTTCTTT
TRBJ2-3 | NA | TRBV9 | NA | CASSVELMDTQYF | TGTGCCAGCAGCGTAGAACTAATGGATACGCAGTATTTT
TRBJ2-7 | NA | TRBV6-5 | NA | CASSPWTESNEQYF | TGTGCCAGCAGCCCCTGGACAGAGAGCAACGAGCAGTACTTC
TRBJ2-3 | TRBD2 | TRBV5-6 | once | CASSWTSGYTQYF | TGTGCCAGCAGCTGGACTAGCGGCTATACGCAGTATTTT
TRBJ2-2 | TRBD1 | TRBV30 | NA | CAGTGGRNGELFF | TGTGCCGGGACAGGGGGCAGGAACGGGGAGCTGTTTTTT
TRBJ2-1 | TRBD2 | TRBV6-2/TRBV6-3 | NA | CASSHRQGLAGGNEQFF | TGTGCCAGCAGCCACCGCCAGGGACTAGCGGGAGGGAATGAGCAGTTCTTC
TRBJ2-2 | TRBD2 | TRBV5-4 | NA | CASSLGAGGITGELFF | TGTGCCAGCAGCTTGGGAGCGGGAGGCATTACCGGGGAGCTGTTTTTT
TRBJ2-7 | NA | TRBV28 | NA | CASSLRVGRGVHEQYF | TGTGCCAGCAGTTTACGGGTCGGCAGGGGTGTCCACGAGCAGTACTTC
TRBJ2-1 | TRBD2 | TRBV5-4 | NA | CASSRTAGTSGNNEQFF | TGTGCCAGCAGCAGGACAGCCGGGACTAGCGGGAATAATGAGCAGTTCTTC
TRBJ2-7 | TRBD1 | TRBV5-1 | NA | CASSPTGPEQYF | TGCGCCAGCAGCCCGACAGGGCCCGAGCAGTACTTC
TRBJ2-7 | NA | TRBV7-8 | once | CASTTGQYEQYF | TGTGCCAGCACCACAGGGCAGTACGAGCAGTACTTC
TRBJ1-5 | NA | TRBV30 | once | CAWSPGGVQPQHF | TGTGCCTGGAGTCCGGGGGGGGTTCAGCCCCAGCATTTT
TRBJ1-2 | NA | TRBV29-1 | NA | CSVRDSDNYGYTF | TGCAGCGTCCGAGACAGCGATAACTATGGCTACACCTTC
TRBJ1-2 | NA | TRBV30 | NA | CAWSARAYGYTF | TGTGCCTGGAGTGCCAGGGCCTATGGCTACACCTTC
TRBJ1-2 | NA | TRBV3-1/TRBV3-2 | NA | CASSPLTGKDGYTF | TGTGCCAGCAGCCCCCTGACAGGAAAGGATGGCTACACCTTC
TRBJ2-2 | NA | TRBV13 | NA | CASSYTGAGELFF | TGTGCCAGCAGTTACACAGGTGCCGGGGAGCTGTTTTTT
TRBJ1-4 | NA | TRBV6-6 | NA | CATGREKLLF | TGTGCCACCGGGAGGGAAAAACTGCTTTTT
TRBJ2-1 | NA | TRBV29-1 | NA | CSVGTGYNEQFF | TGCAGCGTTGGGACGGGGTACAATGAGCAGTTCTTC
TRBJ2-1 | TRBD2 | TRBV14 | NA | CASSRLPGLAGNEQFF | TGTGCCAGCAGCAGACTCCCGGGACTAGCGGGTAATGAGCAGTTCTTC
TRBJ2-5 | TRBD1 | TRBV4-3 | NA | CASSQDEDREETQYF | TGCGCCAGCAGCCAAGATGAGGACAGGGAAGAGACCCAGTACTTC
TRBJ1-4 | TRBD1 | TRBV15 | NA | CATSRTTGTGDYLFF | TGTGCCACCAGCAGAACTACCGGGACAGGGGATTATCTGTTTTTT
TRBJ2-5 | NA | TRBV7-9 | NA | CASSLGGPETQYF | TGTGCCAGCAGCTTAGGGGGCCCAGAGACCCAGTACTTC
TRBJ2-1 | TRBD2 | TRBV4-2 | NA | CASSEVPGGEQFF | TGTGCCAGCAGCGAAGTTCCGGGGGGTGAGCAGTTCTTC
TRBJ2-7 | NA | TRBV5-4 | few | CASSFSTGNNEQYF | TGTGCCAGCAGCTTTTCAACAGGGAATAACGAGCAGTACTTC
TRBJ1-6 | TRBD1 | TRBV2 | NA | CASSERTGESSPLHF | TGTGCCAGCAGTGAGCGGACAGGGGAAAGCTCACCCCTCCACTTT
TRBJ2-2 | NA | TRBV6-5 | NA | CASRTQPNTGELFF | TGTGCCAGCAGAACACAGCCAAACACCGGGGAGCTGTTTTTT
TRBJ2-5 | NA | TRBV7-9 | few | CASSFRGPETQYF | TGTGCCAGCAGCTTTCGAGGGCCCGAGACCCAGTACTTC
TRBJ2-2 | NA | TRBV13 | NA | CASSLGGPDTGELFF | TGTGCCAGCAGCTTAGGGGGCCCCGACACCGGGGAGCTGTTTTTT
TRBJ2-1 | NA | TRBV11-2 | NA | CASSSGAGVDNEQFF | TGTGCCAGCAGTTCGGGGGCGGGGGTAGACAATGAGCAGTTCTTC
TRBJ2-5 | NA | TRBV4-1 | few | CASSQDSRTQYF | TGCGCCAGCAGCCAAGATTCGAGGACCCAGTACTTC
TRBJ1-1 | TRBD1 | TRBV19 | once | CASSIGTGFTLRRTEAFF | TGTGCCAGTAGTATCGGGACAGGGTTTACACTCCGACGCACTGAAGCTTTCTTT
TRBJ2-7 | NA | TRBV9 | NA | CASSVGPDFSYEQYF | TGTGCCAGCAGCGTAGGGCCGGACTTCTCCTACGAGCAGTACTTC
TRBJ2-5 | TRBD1 | TRBV7-9 | NA | CASSPGQGRVEETQYF | TGTGCCAGCAGCCCAGGACAGGGTCGGGTTGAAGAGACCCAGTACTTC
TRBJ2-1 | TRBD2 | TRBV5-1 | once | CASRPGLAAGQYNEQFF | TGCGCCAGCAGACCGGGACTAGCGGCGGGTCAGTACAATGAGCAGTTCTTC
TRBJ2-1 | TRBD2 | TRBV30 | NA | CAWTAWTSGSGEQFF | TGTGCCTGGACCGCGTGGACTAGCGGGAGTGGGGAGCAGTTCTTC
TRBJ1-4 | NA | TRBV6-1 | NA | CASSEAGGREKLFF | TGTGCCAGCAGTGAAGCCGGAGGACGGGAAAAACTGTTTTTT
TRBJ1-4 | NA | TRBV7-9 | NA | CASSSLATNEKLFF | TGTGCCAGCAGCTCTCTTGCAACTAATGAAAAACTGTTTTTT
TRBJ2-7 | NA | TRBV6-8 | NA | CASSSRGDRCYEQYF | TGTGCCAGCAGCAGTCGGGGGGACAGGTGCTACGAGCAGTACTTC
TRBJ2-1 | TRBD2 | TRBV6-1 | NA | CASSGLAGALVVGEQFF | TGTGCCAGCAGTGGGCTAGCGGGAGCTCTTGTGGTTGGTGAGCAGTTCTTC
TRBJ2-7 | NA | TRBV12-3/TRBV12-4 | NA | CASSGMSYEQYF | TGTGCCAGCAGCGGGATGTCCTACGAGCAGTACTTC
TRBJ2-7 | TRBD2 | TRBV11-3 | once | CASSSLAGGEQYF | TGTGCCAGCAGCTCCTTAGCGGGAGGCGAGCAGTACTTC
TRBJ1-2 | NA | TRBV19 | NA | CASSIIPGSYGYTF | TGTGCCAGTAGTATTATTCCGGGTAGCTATGGCTACACCTTC
TRBJ2-3 | TRBD1 | TRBV5-4 | NA | CASSLATGTTDTQYF | TGTGCCAGCAGCTTGGCGACAGGGACCACAGATACGCAGTATTTT
TRBJ2-7 | TRBD1 | TRBV29-1 | NA | CSVEVGQGLWEQYF | TGCAGCGTTGAAGTGGGACAGGGGTTGTGGGAGCAGTACTTC
TRBJ2-1 | NA | TRBV11-2 | NA | CASSLQRGGANEQFF | TGTGCCAGCAGCCTACAAAGGGGGGGAGCAAATGAGCAGTTCTTC
TRBJ2-3 | NA | TRBV7-8 | NA | CASSRTSRSNLYTQYF | TGTGCCAGCAGCCGGACCTCTAGGTCAAATTTGTATACGCAGTATTTT
TRBJ1-3 | NA | TRBV28 | NA | CASSLTGLRLGNTIYF | TGTGCCAGCAGTCTCACCGGTCTGAGGCTTGGAAACACCATATATTTT
TRBJ2-7 | NA | TRBV4-3 | NA | CASSQELLSSYEQYF | TGCGCCAGCAGCCAAGAACTTCTGAGCTCCTACGAGCAGTACTTC
TRBJ2-3 | NA | TRBV5-1 | once | CASSFRLGSDTQYF | TGCGCCAGCAGCTTTCGTCTAGGCTCAGATACGCAGTATTTT